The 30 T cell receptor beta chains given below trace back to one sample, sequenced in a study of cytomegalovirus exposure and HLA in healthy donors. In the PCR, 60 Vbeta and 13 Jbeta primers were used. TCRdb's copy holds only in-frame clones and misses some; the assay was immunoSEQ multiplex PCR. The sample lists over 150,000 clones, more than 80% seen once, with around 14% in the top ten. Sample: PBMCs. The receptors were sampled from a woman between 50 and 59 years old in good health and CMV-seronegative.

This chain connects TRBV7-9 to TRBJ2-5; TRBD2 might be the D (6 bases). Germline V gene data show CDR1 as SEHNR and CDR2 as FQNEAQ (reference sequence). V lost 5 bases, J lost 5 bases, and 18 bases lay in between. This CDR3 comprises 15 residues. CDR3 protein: CASSPGEWAGETQYF. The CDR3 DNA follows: TGTGCCAGCAGCCCTGGGGAGTGGGCGGGGGAGACCCAGTACTTC.

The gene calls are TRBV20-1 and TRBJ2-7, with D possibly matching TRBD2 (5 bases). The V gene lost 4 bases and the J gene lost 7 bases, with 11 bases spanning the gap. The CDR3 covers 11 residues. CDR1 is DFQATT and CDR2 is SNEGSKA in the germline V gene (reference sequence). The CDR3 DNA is TGCAGTGCTACACTAGACTCAGAGCAGTACTTC. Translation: CSATLDSEQYF.

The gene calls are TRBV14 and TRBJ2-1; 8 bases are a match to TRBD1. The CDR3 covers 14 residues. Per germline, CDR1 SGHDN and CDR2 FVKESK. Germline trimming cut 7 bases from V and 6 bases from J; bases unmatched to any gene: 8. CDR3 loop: CASNGQGRGNEQFF. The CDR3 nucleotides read TGTGCCAGCAATGGACAGGGCAGGGGCAATGAGCAGTTCTTC.

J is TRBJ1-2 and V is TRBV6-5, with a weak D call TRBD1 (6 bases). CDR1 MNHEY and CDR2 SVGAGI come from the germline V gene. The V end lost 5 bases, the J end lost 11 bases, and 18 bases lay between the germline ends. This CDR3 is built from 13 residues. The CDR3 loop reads CASSRKPDSPYTF. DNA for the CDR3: TGTGCCAGCAGTCGAAAACCGGACAGCCCATACACCTTC.

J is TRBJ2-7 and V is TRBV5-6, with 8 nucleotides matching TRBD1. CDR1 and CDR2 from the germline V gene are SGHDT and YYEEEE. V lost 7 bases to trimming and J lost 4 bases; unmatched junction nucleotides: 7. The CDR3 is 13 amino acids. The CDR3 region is CASGQGRGYEQYF. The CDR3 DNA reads TGTGCCAGCGGACAGGGAAGGGGGTACGAGCAGTACTTC.

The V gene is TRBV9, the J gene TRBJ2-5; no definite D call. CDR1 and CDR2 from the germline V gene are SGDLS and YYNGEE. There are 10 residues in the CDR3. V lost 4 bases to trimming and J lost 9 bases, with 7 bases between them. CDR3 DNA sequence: TGTGCCAGCAGCTTAGCTTCCCAGTACTTC. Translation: CASSLASQYF.

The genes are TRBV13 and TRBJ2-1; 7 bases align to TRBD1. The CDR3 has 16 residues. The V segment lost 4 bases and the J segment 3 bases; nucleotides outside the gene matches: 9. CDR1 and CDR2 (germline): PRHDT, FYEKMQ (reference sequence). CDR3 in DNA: TGTGCCAGCAGCTCCCAGACAGGGAGAAACTACAATGAGCAGTTCTTC. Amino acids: CASSSQTGRNYNEQFF.

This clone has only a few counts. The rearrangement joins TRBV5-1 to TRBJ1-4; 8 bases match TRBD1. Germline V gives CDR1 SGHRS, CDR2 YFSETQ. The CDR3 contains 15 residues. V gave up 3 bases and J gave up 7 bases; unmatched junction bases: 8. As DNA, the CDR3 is TGCGCCAGCAGCTCGCCGGGACAGGACGGTGAAAAACTGTTTTTT. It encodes CASSSPGQDGEKLFF. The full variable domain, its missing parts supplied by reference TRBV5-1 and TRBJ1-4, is KAGVTQTPRYLIKTRGQQVTLSCSPISGHRSVSWYQQTPGQGLQFLFEYFSETQRNKGNFPGRFSGRQFSNSRSEMNVSTLELGDSALYLCASSSPGQDGEKLFFGSGTQLSVL.

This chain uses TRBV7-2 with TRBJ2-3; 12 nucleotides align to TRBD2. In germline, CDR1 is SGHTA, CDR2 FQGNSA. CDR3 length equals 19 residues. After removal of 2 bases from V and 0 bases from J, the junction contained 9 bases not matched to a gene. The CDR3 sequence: CASSLWASGGASSTDTQYF. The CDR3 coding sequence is TGTGCCAGCAGCTTATGGGCTAGCGGGGGGGCTTCGAGCACAGATACGCAGTATTTT.

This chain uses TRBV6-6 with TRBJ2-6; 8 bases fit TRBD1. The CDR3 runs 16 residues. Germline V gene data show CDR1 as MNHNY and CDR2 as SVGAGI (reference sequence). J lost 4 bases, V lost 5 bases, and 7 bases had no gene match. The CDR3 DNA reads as TGTGCCAGCAGTCCCTGGACAGGGCGAGGGGCCAACGTCCTGACTTTC. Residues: CASSPWTGRGANVLTF.

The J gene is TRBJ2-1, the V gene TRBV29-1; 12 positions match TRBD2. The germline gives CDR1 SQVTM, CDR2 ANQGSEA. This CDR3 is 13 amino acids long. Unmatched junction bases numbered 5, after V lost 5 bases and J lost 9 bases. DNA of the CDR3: TGCAGCGTTAAGACTAGCGGGAGAAGTGAGCAGTTCTTC. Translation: CSVKTSGRSEQFF.

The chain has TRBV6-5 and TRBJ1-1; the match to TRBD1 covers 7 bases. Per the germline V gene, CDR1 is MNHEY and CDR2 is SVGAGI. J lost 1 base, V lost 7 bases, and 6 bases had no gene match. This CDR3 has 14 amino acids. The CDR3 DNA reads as TGTGCCAGCATCGACAGGGCCGCGAACACTGAAGCTTTCTTT. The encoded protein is CASIDRAANTEAFF.

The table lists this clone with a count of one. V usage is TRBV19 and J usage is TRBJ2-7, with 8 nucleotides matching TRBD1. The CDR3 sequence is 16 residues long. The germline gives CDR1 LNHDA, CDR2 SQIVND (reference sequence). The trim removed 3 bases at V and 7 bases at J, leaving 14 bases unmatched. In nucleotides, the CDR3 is TGTGCCAGTAGTATTCGAGGACAGGGTGGAGTCGGGGAGCAGTACTTC. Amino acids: CASSIRGQGGVGEQYF.

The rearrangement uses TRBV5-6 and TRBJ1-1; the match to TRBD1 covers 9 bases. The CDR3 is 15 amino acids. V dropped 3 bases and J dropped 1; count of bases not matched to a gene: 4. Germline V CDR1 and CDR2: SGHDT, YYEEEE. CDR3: CASSSTGQGNTEAFF. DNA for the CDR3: TGTGCCAGCAGCTCCACGGGACAGGGGAACACTGAAGCTTTCTTT.

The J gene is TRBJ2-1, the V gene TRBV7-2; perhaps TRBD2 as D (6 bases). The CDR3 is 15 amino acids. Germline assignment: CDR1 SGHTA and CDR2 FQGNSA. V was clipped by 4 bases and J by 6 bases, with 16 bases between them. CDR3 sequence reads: CASSSLAGWGNEQFF. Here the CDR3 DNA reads TGTGCCAGCAGCTCCCTGGCGGGATGGGGCAATGAGCAGTTCTTC.

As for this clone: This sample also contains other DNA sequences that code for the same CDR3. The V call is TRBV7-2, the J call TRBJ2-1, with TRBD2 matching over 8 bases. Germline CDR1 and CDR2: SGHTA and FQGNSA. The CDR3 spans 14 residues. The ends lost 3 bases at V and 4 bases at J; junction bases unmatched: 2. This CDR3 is CASSFSGGYNEQFF. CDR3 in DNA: TGTGCCAGCAGCTTCAGCGGGGGTTACAATGAGCAGTTCTTC.

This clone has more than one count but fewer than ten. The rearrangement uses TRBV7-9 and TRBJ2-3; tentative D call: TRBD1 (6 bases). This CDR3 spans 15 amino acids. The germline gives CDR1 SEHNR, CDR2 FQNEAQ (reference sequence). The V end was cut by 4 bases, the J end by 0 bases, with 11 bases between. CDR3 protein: CASSYSGTSTDTQYF. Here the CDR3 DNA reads TGTGCCAGCAGCTATTCCGGGACAAGCACAGATACGCAGTATTTT.

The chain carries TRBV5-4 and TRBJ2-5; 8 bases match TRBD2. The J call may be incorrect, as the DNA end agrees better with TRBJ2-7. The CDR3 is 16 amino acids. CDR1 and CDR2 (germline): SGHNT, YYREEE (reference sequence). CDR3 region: CASSPRTAGGSYEQYF. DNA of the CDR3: TGTGCCAGCAGCCCCCGGACCGCGGGAGGATCCTACGAGCAGTACTTC.

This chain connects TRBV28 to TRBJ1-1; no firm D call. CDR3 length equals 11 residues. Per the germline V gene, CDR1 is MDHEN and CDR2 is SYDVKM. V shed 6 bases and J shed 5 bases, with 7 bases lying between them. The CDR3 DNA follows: TGTGCCAGCAGACTTTCGACTGAAGCTTTCTTT. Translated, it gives CASRLSTEAFF. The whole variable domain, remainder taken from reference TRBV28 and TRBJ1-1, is DVKVTQSSRYLVKRTGEKVFLECVQDMDHENMFWYRQDPGLGLRLIYFSYDVKMKEKGDIPEGYSVSREKKERFSLILESASTNQTSMYLCASRLSTEAFFGQGTRLTVV.

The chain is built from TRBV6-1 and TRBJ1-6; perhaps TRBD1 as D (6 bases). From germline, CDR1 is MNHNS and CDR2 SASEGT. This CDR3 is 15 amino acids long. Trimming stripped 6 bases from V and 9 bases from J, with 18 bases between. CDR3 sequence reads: CASSEMSGHSSPLHF. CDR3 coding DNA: TGTGCCAGCAGCGAGATGTCGGGACACTCTTCACCCCTCCACTTT.

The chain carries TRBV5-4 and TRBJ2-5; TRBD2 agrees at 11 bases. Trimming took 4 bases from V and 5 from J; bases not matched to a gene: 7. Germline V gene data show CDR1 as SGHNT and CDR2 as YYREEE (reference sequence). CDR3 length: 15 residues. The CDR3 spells CASSRILAGEETQYF. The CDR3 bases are TGTGCCAGCAGCCGAATACTAGCGGGAGAGGAGACCCAGTACTTC.

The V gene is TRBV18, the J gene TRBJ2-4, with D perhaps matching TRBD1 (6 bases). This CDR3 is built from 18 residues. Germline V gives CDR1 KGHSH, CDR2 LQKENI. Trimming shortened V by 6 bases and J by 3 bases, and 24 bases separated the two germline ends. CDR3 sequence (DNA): TGTGCCAGCTCCCAAATGCCAGGGGTTGGGGTGAGCAAAAACATTCAGTACTTC. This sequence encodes CASSQMPGVGVSKNIQYF.

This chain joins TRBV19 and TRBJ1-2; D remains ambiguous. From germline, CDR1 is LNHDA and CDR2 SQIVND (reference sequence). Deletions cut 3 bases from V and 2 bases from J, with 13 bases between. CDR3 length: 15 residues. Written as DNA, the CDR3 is TGTGCCAGTAGTATTTCCGCGGGAAGGAACTATGGCTACACCTTC. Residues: CASSISAGRNYGYTF.

This CDR3 reads CASSLLPSSGNTIYF. DNA for the CDR3: TGTGCCAGCAGCTTACTGCCGAGCTCTGGAAACACCATATATTTT. V and J are TRBV7-8 and TRBJ1-3; D is ambiguous. The CDR3 length is 15 residues. Per the germline V gene, CDR1 is SGHVS and CDR2 is FQNEAQ. Between the trimmed V and J ends, which lost 2 bases and 0 bases, there was a span of 8 bases.

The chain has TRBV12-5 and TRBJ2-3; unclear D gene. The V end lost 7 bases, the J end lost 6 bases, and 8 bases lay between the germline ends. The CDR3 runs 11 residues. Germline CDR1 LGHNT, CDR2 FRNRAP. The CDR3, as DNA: TGTGCTAGTGCCCCCCAGGATACGCAGTATTTT. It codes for CASAPQDTQYF. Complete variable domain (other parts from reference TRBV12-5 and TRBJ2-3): DARVTQTPRHKVTEMGQEVTMRCQPILGHNTVFWYRQTMMQGLELLAYFRNRAPLDDSGMPKDRFSAEMPDATLATLKIQPSEPRDSAVYFCASAPQDTQYFGPGTRLTVL.

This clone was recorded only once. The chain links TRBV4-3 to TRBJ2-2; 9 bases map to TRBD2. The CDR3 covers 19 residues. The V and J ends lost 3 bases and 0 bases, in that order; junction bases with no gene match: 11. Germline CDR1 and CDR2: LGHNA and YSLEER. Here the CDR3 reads CASSHSWVAGATNTGELFF. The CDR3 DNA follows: TGCGCCAGCAGCCACTCCTGGGTAGCGGGGGCCACGAACACCGGGGAGCTGTTTTTT.

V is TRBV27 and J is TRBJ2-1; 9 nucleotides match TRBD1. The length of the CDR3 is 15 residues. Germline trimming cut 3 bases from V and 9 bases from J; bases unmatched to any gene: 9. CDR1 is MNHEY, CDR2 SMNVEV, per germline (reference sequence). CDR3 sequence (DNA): TGTGCCAGCAGTTTTGTTCGGACAGGGGTGAGTGAGCAGTTCTTC. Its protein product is CASSFVRTGVSEQFF.

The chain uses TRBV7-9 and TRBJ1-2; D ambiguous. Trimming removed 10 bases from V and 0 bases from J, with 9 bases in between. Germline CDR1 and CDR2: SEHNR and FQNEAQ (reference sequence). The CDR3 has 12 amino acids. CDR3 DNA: TGTGCCATTCCACAGCCTAACTATGGCTACACCTTC. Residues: CAIPQPNYGYTF.

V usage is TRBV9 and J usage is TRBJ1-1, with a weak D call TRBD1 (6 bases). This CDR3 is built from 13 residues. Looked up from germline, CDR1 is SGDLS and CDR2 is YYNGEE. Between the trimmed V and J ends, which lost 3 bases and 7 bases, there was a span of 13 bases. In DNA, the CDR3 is TGTGCCAGCAGCGCACTACAGGGATTTGAAGCTTTCTTT. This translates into CASSALQGFEAFF.

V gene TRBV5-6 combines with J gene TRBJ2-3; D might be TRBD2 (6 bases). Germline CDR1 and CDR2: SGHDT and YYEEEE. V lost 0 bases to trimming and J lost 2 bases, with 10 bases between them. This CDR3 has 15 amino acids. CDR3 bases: TGTGCCAGCAGCTTGGTTGGCGGGGTCACAGATACGCAGTATTTT. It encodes CASSLVGGVTDTQYF.